Listed here are 30 T cell receptor beta chains from one sample, sequenced in a study of T cells after yellow fever vaccination. TCRdb reprocessed the 5' RACE reads via MiXCR and lists one record per CDR3 protein. The sample holds under 700,000 distinct CDR3 sequences, around 16% seen once. The sample here was PBMCs, taken about 5 days after the first yellow fever vaccination. All receptors derive from a man between 18 and 35 years old who received the YFV17D yellow fever vaccine.

The chain carries TRBV7-9 and TRBJ2-7; 8 positions agree with TRBD2. The CDR3 contains 14 residues. J gave up 5 bases and V 6 bases, and 9 bases lay outside the gene matches. Germline lookup yields CDR1 SEHNR and CDR2 FQNEAQ (reference sequence). This CDR3 reads CASRGLAGIHEQYF. CDR3 bases: TGTGCCAGCAGGGGTCTAGCGGGTATCCACGAGCAGTACTTC.

The chain joins TRBV7-9 to TRBJ2-5, with D unresolved. Germline CDR1 is SEHNR and CDR2 is FQNEAQ (reference sequence). The ends were cut back, 1 base at V and 7 bases at J, with 13 bases in the middle. The length of the CDR3 is 14 residues. The CDR3 loop reads CASSLGGLMGTQYF. The CDR3, as DNA: TGTGCCAGCAGCTTAGGTGGCCTTATGGGGACCCAGTACTTC.

The CDR3 protein is CASSPGQGQMNTEAFF. CDR3 sequence (DNA): TGTGCCAGCAGTCCGGGACAGGGGCAAATGAACACTGAAGCTTTCTTT. V usage is TRBV12-3 or TRBV12-4 and J usage is TRBJ1-1, with 10 bases that match TRBD1. With 5 bases clipped from V and 0 bases from J, the junction kept 6 bases outside the gene matches. The CDR3 runs 16 residues.

The rearrangement uses TRBV6-1 and TRBJ1-4, with D uncertain. V was clipped by 6 bases and J by 4 bases, with 15 bases between them. The CDR3 loop spans 15 amino acids. Per the germline V gene, CDR1 is MNHNS and CDR2 is SASEGT. The CDR3 nucleotides are TGTGCCAGCAGCACCAGGCTCCCCTTTAATGAAAAACTGTTTTTT. It encodes CASSTRLPFNEKLFF.

V and J are TRBV18 and TRBJ1-4, with D tentatively TRBD1 (6 bases). V was clipped by 3 bases and J by 6 bases, with 14 bases between them. Germline V gene lookup returns CDR1 KGHSH and CDR2 LQKENI. The CDR3 is 15 residues long. The CDR3 nucleotides are TGTGCCAGCTCACCCGTACCCGGACAGCATGAAAAACTGTTTTTT. This translates into CASSPVPGQHEKLFF.

J is TRBJ1-6 and V is TRBV27, with D perhaps TRBD1 (5 bases). Germline loops: CDR1 MNHEY, CDR2 SMNVEV (reference sequence). The V end was cut by 10 bases, the J end by 1 base, with 14 bases between. This CDR3 has 15 amino acids. The DNA for the CDR3 is TGTGCCACCCGAATAAGGGGTTCCTATAATTCACCCCTCCACTTT. The encoded protein is CATRIRGSYNSPLHF.

The CDR3 reads CASRPDRVRFSGANVLTF. In DNA form, the CDR3 reads TGTGCCAGCAGACCTGACAGGGTCCGCTTCTCTGGGGCCAACGTCCTGACTTTC. V and J are TRBV28 and TRBJ2-6, with 7 nucleotides matching TRBD1. The CDR3 totals 18 residues. Per germline, CDR1 MDHEN and CDR2 SYDVKM. With V trimmed by 6 bases and J by 0 bases, 11 bases remained unmatched.

Ten or more counts support this clonotype. The chain has TRBV5-1 and TRBJ2-1; a possible D gene is TRBD2 (7 bases). Trimming left V 6 bases short and J 7 bases short, with 23 bases between. From germline, CDR1 is SGHRS and CDR2 YFSETQ. This CDR3 has 16 residues. The CDR3 coding sequence is TGCGCCAGCACCCGAGAGGGGGGGCCTTGGCCGAATGAGCAGTTCTTC. It specifies CASTREGGPWPNEQFF. Variable domain in full (rest from reference TRBV5-1 and TRBJ2-1): KAGVTQTPRYLIKTRGQQVTLSCSPISGHRSVSWYQQTPGQGLQFLFEYFSETQRNKGNFPGRFSGRQFSNSRSEMNVSTLELGDSALYLCASTREGGPWPNEQFFGPGTRLTVL.

The sample holds many counts of this clonotype. V is TRBV24-1 and J is TRBJ2-1, with unresolved D. Germline CDR1 reads KGHDR; CDR2 reads SFDVKD. V dropped 3 bases and J dropped 8 bases, with 4 bases sitting between them. The CDR3 consists of 11 residues. In DNA, the CDR3 is TGTGCCACCAGTGATCGTCATGAGCAGTTCTTC. Amino acid sequence: CATSDRHEQFF.

The gene calls are TRBV2 and TRBJ1-1; 8 bases fit TRBD1. CDR1 and CDR2 from the germline V gene are SNHLY and FYNNEI. V gave up 3 bases and J gave up 1 base; unmatched junction bases: 1. There are 14 residues in the CDR3. The CDR3 reads CASSEQGANTEAFF. The CDR3 DNA follows: TGTGCCAGCAGTGAGCAGGGGGCGAACACTGAAGCTTTCTTT.

V is TRBV7-2 and J is TRBJ2-3; 8 bases fit TRBD2. Germline V gene sequence: CDR1 SGHTA, CDR2 FQGNSA. The length of the CDR3 is 16 residues. After removal of 1 base from V and 4 bases from J, the junction contained 7 bases not matched to a gene. Here the CDR3 reads CASSLVAGGSPDTQYF. The CDR3 DNA is TGTGCCAGCAGCTTAGTTGCGGGGGGCAGCCCAGATACGCAGTATTTT.

This clonotype was counted only a few times. V and J are TRBV7-9 and TRBJ2-3; 8 nucleotides align to TRBD1. V shed 10 bases, J shed 2 bases, and the junction held 5 bases outside the gene matches. In germline, CDR1 is SEHNR, CDR2 FQNEAQ (reference sequence). The CDR3 covers 13 residues. The CDR3 region is CANRQGTTDTQYF. As DNA, the CDR3 is TGTGCCAATCGACAGGGGACCACAGATACGCAGTATTTT.

The genes are TRBV19 and TRBJ2-3, with D possibly matching TRBD2 (6 bases). V lost 8 bases, J lost 0 bases, and 15 bases lay in between. The CDR3 length is 15 residues. Germline V gene sequence: CDR1 LNHDA, CDR2 SQIVND (reference sequence). CDR3 coding DNA: TGTGCCAGTTCGCGGGGCGGATTAAGCACAGATACGCAGTATTTT. Amino acid sequence: CASSRGGLSTDTQYF.

This clonotype was counted only a few times. The chain combines TRBV13 with TRBJ1-1; D is uncertain. Germline values: CDR1 PRHDT, CDR2 FYEKMQ (reference sequence). This CDR3 is built from 14 residues. V was clipped by 8 bases and J by 1 base, with 14 bases between them. The CDR3 is CASSSRGGNTEAFF. As DNA, the CDR3 is TGTGCCAGCTCAAGCCGGGGTGGGAACACTGAAGCTTTCTTT. Combining the CDR3 with reference TRBV13 and TRBJ1-1 gives the whole variable domain AAGVIQSPRHLIKEKRETATLKCYPIPRHDTVYWYQQGPGQDPQFLISFYEKMQSDKGSIPDRFSAQQFSDYHSELNMSSLELGDSALYFCASSSRGGNTEAFFGQGTRLTVV.

V is TRBV7-2 and J is TRBJ2-3, with D unresolved. The DNA end is more similar to TRBJ1-5, so the J call may be wrong. The germline V gene encodes CDR1 SGHTA and CDR2 FQGNSA. CDR3 size: 13 residues. This chain's CDR3 is CASSLTYTDTQHF. The CDR3 bases are TGTGCCAGCAGCTTAACTTACACAGATACGCAGCATTTT.

V gene TRBV7-2 combines with J gene TRBJ1-2; TRBD1 agrees at 9 bases. This CDR3 region has 15 residues. Germline V gene data show CDR1 as SGHTA and CDR2 as FQGNSA. Trimming at V came to 5 bases and at J to 8 bases, leaving 12 bases not matched to a gene. The CDR3 nucleotides are TGTGCCAGCAGCGGAAGGATACAGGGGGCGCAAGGCTACACCTTC. Translated, it gives CASSGRIQGAQGYTF. The full variable domain, its missing parts supplied by reference TRBV7-2 and TRBJ1-2, is GAGVSQSPSNKVTEKGKDVELRCDPISGHTALYWYRQSLGQGLEFLIYFQGNSAPDKSGLPSDRFSAERTGGSVSTLTIQRTQQEDSAVYLCASSGRIQGAQGYTFGSGTRLTVV.

The sample holds a few counts of this clonotype. V is TRBV6-1 and J is TRBJ1-2, with D tentatively TRBD1 (6 bases). The CDR3 is made up of 15 amino acids. Trimming left V 5 bases short and J 4 bases short, with 17 bases between. Per the germline V gene, CDR1 is MNHNS and CDR2 is SASEGT. The CDR3 DNA is TGTGCCAGCAGTAAACACAGGGAGGCGGGCTATGGCTACACCTTC. This translates into CASSKHREAGYGYTF.

This clonotype was observed a few times. The V call is TRBV19, the J call TRBJ1-1, with 8 bases fitting TRBD1. The CDR3 is 15 amino acids. Trimming removed 6 bases from V and 7 bases from J; junction bases left unmatched: 13. Germline CDR1 reads LNHDA; CDR2 reads SQIVND (reference sequence). The CDR3, as DNA: TGTGCCAGTAGCGCGGGGACAGGCCCTCGGGATGAAGCTTTCTTT. Its translation: CASSAGTGPRDEAFF.

In its sample, this clonotype was seen many times. The rearrangement links TRBV5-6 to TRBJ2-2; 12 bases align to TRBD2. V lost 0 bases to trimming and J lost 5 bases; unmatched junction nucleotides: 8. The length of the CDR3 is 18 residues. Germline assignment: CDR1 SGHDT and CDR2 YYEEEE. The CDR3 DNA is TGTGCCAGCAGCTTGGTGACTAGCGGGGGCCGGGGTACCGGGGAGCTGTTTTTT. It codes for CASSLVTSGGRGTGELFF.

The sample holds a few counts of this clonotype. The chain uses TRBV19 and TRBJ2-5; 9 bases align to TRBD1. This CDR3 has 18 residues. Losses at the gene ends were 0 bases for V and 0 bases for J; bases not matched to a gene: 8. CDR1 and CDR2 from the germline V gene are LNHDA and SQIVND (reference sequence). The CDR3 DNA follows: TGTGCCAGTAGTATAGATCCCGACAGGGGGATGTACCAAGAGACCCAGTACTTC. Protein sequence: CASSIDPDRGMYQETQYF.

This sequence joins TRBV19 and TRBJ1-1; D unclear. Trimming took 6 bases from V and 4 from J, leaving 12 bases between them. Per germline, CDR1 LNHDA and CDR2 SQIVND (reference sequence). The CDR3 contains 13 residues. The CDR3 reads CASRWVSGTEAFF. The CDR3 DNA follows: TGTGCCAGTAGGTGGGTTAGCGGCACTGAAGCTTTCTTT.

This sequence joins TRBV5-1 and TRBJ2-1; perhaps TRBD1 as D (6 bases). Germline V lookup: CDR1 SGHRS, CDR2 YFSETQ. CDR3 length: 11 amino acids. V gave up 5 bases and J gave up 10 bases, with 10 bases separating them. The chain's CDR3 is CASSPDREQFF. The DNA of the CDR3 is TGCGCCAGCAGTCCCGACAGGGAGCAGTTCTTC.

This clonotype was seen only a few times. The rearrangement links TRBV5-1 to TRBJ2-5; possible D gene TRBD2, 5 bases. V lost 3 bases, J lost 5 bases, and 17 bases lay in between. The CDR3 loop spans 15 amino acids. Germline V gives CDR1 SGHRS, CDR2 YFSETQ. Here the CDR3 reads CASSSTPGIGETQYF. CDR3 DNA: TGCGCCAGCAGCTCCACCCCGGGGATCGGGGAGACCCAGTACTTC.

In its sample, this clonotype was seen many times. The rearrangement joins TRBV7-9 to TRBJ2-7; D is unclear. The CDR3 has 14 amino acids. The V end was cut by 1 base, the J end by 2 bases, with 9 bases between. Germline CDR1 is SEHNR and CDR2 is FQNEAQ (reference sequence). CDR3 sequence: CASSLVTPAYEQYF. In nucleotides, the CDR3 is TGTGCCAGCAGCTTAGTTACTCCCGCCTACGAGCAGTACTTC. The full variable domain, completed using reference TRBV7-9 and TRBJ2-7, is DTGVSQNPRHKITKRGQNVTFRCDPISEHNRLYWYRQTLGQGPEFLTYFQNEAQLEKSRLLSDRFSAERPKGSFSTLEIQRTEQGDSAMYLCASSLVTPAYEQYFGPGTRLTVT.

V usage is TRBV21-1 and J usage is TRBJ1-1; the D call of TRBD1 is as the table states it, not checked on the DNA. TRBV21-1 is given as a pseudogene. The length of the CDR3 is 13 residues. DNA of the CDR3: TGTGCCAGCATCCTATTCCGGGCGCCTGAAGCTTTCTTT. It encodes CASILFRAPEAFF.

The rearrangement uses TRBV7-8 and TRBJ2-7; TRBD1 aligns across 9 bases. The CDR3 consists of 16 residues. The germline V gene has CDR1 SGHVS and CDR2 FQNEAQ. Trimming removed 2 bases from V and 5 bases from J; junction bases left unmatched: 10. CDR3 DNA sequence: TGTGCCAGCAGCTTACCCGGGACAGGGAGCGCGAACGAGCAGTACGTC. This translates into CASSLPGTGSANEQYV.

This clonotype was counted a few times. The CDR3 nucleotides are TGTGCCAGCAGCCCCCCCCAGCATTTT. The encoded protein is CASSPPQHF. The genes are TRBV12-3 or TRBV12-4 and TRBJ1-5, with D hard to call. V lost 6 bases and J lost 10, with 4 bases in between. The CDR3 has 9 amino acids.

This clonotype appeared a few times. The rearrangement uses TRBV3-1 and TRBJ2-6, with no clear D. The germline V and J ends were trimmed by 8 bases and 1 base, with 6 bases remaining between them. The CDR3 is made up of 13 amino acids. Germline V gene data show CDR1 as LGHDT and CDR2 as YNNKEL (reference sequence). The CDR3 loop reads CASQNSGANVLTF. DNA of the CDR3: TGTGCCAGCCAGAATTCTGGGGCCAACGTCCTGACTTTC.

The rearrangement links TRBV3-1 to TRBJ1-1, with D possibly TRBD1 on 6 matching bases. This CDR3 region has 14 residues. Looked up from germline, CDR1 is LGHDT and CDR2 is YNNKEL (reference sequence). The V end lost 4 bases, the J end lost 2 bases, and 11 bases lay between the germline ends. The CDR3 nucleotides read TGTGCCAGCAGCCCGCTGGACAGTAACACTGAAGCTTTCTTT. Protein sequence: CASSPLDSNTEAFF.

V gene TRBV4-1 combines with J gene TRBJ2-4; D is uncertain. This CDR3 has 16 residues. Trimming pared 2 bases from V and 3 bases from J, leaving 14 bases between. CDR1 is MGHRA and CDR2 is YSYEKL in the germline V gene. CDR3 amino acids: CASSQSVLANKNIQYF. The CDR3 DNA sequence: TGCGCCAGCAGCCAATCCGTTTTAGCTAACAAAAACATTCAGTACTTC.